A selection of T cell receptor beta chains follows, all from one sample in a study of CD8+CD57+ T cells in acquired aplastic anemia. TCRdb fed the reads into MiXCR, producing one record per CDR3 protein. The table has 200,000 to 250,000 distinct CDR3 sequences, over 40% seen once. Sequencing used sorted CD4+, CD8+, or CD8+CD57+ T cells (not recorded which) from PBMCs. Receptor source: a human donor with aplastic anemia. Both conserved end residues are part of each CDR3. A D gene is named only where the DNA matches it firmly. A clone size is listed for some rows: how often the clone was seen (once, few, many), or a class if it is expanded.

clone_size,d_call,v_call,j_call,cdr3_aa,cdr3_nt
.,.,TRBV19,TRBJ2-7,CASTPGEKQHF,TGTGCCAGCACCCCGGGAGAGAAGCAGCACTTC
few,TRBD2,TRBV6-1,TRBJ2-1,CASSPRGLAGGMNEQFF,TGTGCCAGCAGTCCCCGAGGACTAGCGGGGGGTATGAATGAGCAGTTCTTC
many,.,TRBV6-6,TRBJ2-7,CASSYSLGVKNEQYF,TGTGCCAGCAGTTACTCACTAGGGGTGAAAAACGAGCAGTACTTC
few,.,TRBV18,TRBJ2-2,CASSQGQTNTGELFF,TGTGCCAGCTCACAGGGACAAACGAACACCGGGGAGCTGTTTTTT
.,TRBD1,TRBV5-6,TRBJ2-7,CASSFRDSSSYEQYF,TGTGCCAGCAGCTTCCGGGACAGCAGCTCCTACGAGCAGTACTTC
.,.,TRBV7-2,TRBJ1-2,CASSFPPQGRGYTF,TGTGCCAGCAGCTTCCCCCCCCAGGGCAGGGGCTACACCTTC
.,.,TRBV19,TRBJ1-1,CASSPTGADTEAFF,TGTGCCAGTAGTCCCACAGGAGCTGACACTGAAGCTTTCTTT
.,.,TRBV29-1,TRBJ2-5,CSVGPRTQYF,TGCAGCGTCGGGCCACGGACCCAGTACTTC
many,.,TRBV2,TRBJ1-5,CASSGGRAKYSNQPQHF,TGTGCCAGCAGTGGCGGCAGGGCCAAATATAGCAATCAGCCCCAGCATTTT
.,.,TRBV2,TRBJ1-1,CASSGQATNTEAFF,TGTGCCAGCAGTGGACAGGCGACGAACACTGAAGCTTTCTTT
.,TRBD2,TRBV30,TRBJ2-3,CAWSVAGGRGDTQYF,TGTGCCTGGAGTGTAGCGGGGGGGCGGGGAGATACGCAGTATTTT
.,TRBD1,TRBV7-2,TRBJ2-3,CASSGRDSHTDTQYF,TGTGCCAGCAGCGGAAGGGACAGTCACACAGATACGCAGTATTTT
.,TRBD2,TRBV7-2,TRBJ2-1,CASTGAGGSSYNEQFF,TGTGCCAGTACTGGAGCGGGGGGGAGCTCCTACAATGAGCAGTTCTTC
.,.,TRBV19,TRBJ1-5,CASTTTGSNQPQHF,TGTGCCAGTACCACTACAGGAAGCAATCAGCCCCAGCATTTT
few,.,TRBV9,TRBJ2-5,CASSIGTDLQETQYF,TGTGCCAGCTCAATCGGGACGGACCTCCAAGAGACCCAGTACTTC
once,.,TRBV20-1,TRBJ2-2,CSAHFQGRYGELFF,TGCAGTGCTCACTTTCAGGGGAGATATGGGGAGCTGTTTTTT
.,.,TRBV2,TRBJ1-6,CASSSAGGSSPLHF,TGTGCCAGCAGCTCAGCGGGGGGAAGTTCACCCCTCCACTTT
.,TRBD1,TRBV2,TRBJ1-3,CASKVGQVTGNTIYF,TGTGCCAGCAAAGTTGGACAGGTTACTGGAAACACCATATATTTT
.,TRBD1,TRBV7-8,TRBJ2-5,CASSLGQGVQETQYF,TGTGCCAGCAGCCTGGGACAGGGAGTCCAAGAGACCCAGTACTTC
.,.,TRBV24-1,TRBJ1-1,CATSDKGKGQRTPNTEAFF,TGTGCCACCAGTGATAAAGGCAAAGGACAGAGAACCCCGAACACTGAAGCTTTCTTT
many,.,TRBV6-5,TRBJ2-7,CASSNTGTYEQYF,TGTGCCAGCAGTAACACAGGTACCTACGAGCAGTACTTC
many,TRBD1,TRBV12-3/TRBV12-4,TRBJ1-1,CASSDRVATEAFF,TGTGCCAGCAGCGACAGGGTGGCCACTGAAGCTTTCTTT
few,TRBD2,TRBV10-3,TRBJ2-5,CAISHKSGGSQETQYF,TGTGCCATCAGCCATAAGAGCGGGGGGTCTCAAGAGACCCAGTACTTC
many,TRBD1,TRBV15,TRBJ2-2,CATSRGQGSNTGELFF,TGTGCCACCAGCAGAGGACAGGGTTCGAACACCGGGGAGCTGTTTTTT
many,.,TRBV19,TRBJ1-2,CATRGEKHGYTF,TGTGCCACCCGAGGGGAAAAGCATGGCTACACCTTC
many,TRBD2,TRBV5-1,TRBJ2-5,CASSLRRTGGPGETQYF,TGCGCCAGCAGCCTCAGGCGTACGGGGGGGCCTGGGGAGACCCAGTACTTC
.,TRBD1,TRBV4-3,TRBJ1-1,CASSQDKGQYTEAFF,TGCGCCAGCAGCCAAGATAAGGGACAGTACACTGAAGCTTTCTTT
.,TRBD1,TRBV20-1,TRBJ1-5,CSAKDRVSNQPQHF,TGCAGTGCCAAGGACAGGGTGAGCAATCAGCCCCAGCATTTT
.,.,TRBV12-3/TRBV12-4,TRBJ1-1,CASSFVVPAEAFF,TGTGCCAGCAGTTTCGTAGTTCCGGCTGAAGCTTTCTTT
once,.,TRBV2,TRBJ2-3,CASSEDDTDTQYF,TGTGCCAGCAGTGAAGATGACACAGATACGCAGTATTTT
.,TRBD1,TRBV7-9,TRBJ1-2,CASSRAMDRANGYTF,TGTGCCAGCAGCCGCGCCATGGACAGGGCAAATGGCTACACCTTC
many,.,TRBV2,TRBJ1-2,CASSGAGHYGYTF,TGTGCCAGCAGTGGGGCAGGGCATTATGGCTACACCTTC
.,.,TRBV7-2,TRBJ1-5,CASSLDRGVSQPQHF,TGTGCCAGCAGCTTAGATAGGGGGGTGAGTCAGCCCCAGCATTTT
.,TRBD1,TRBV12-3/TRBV12-4,TRBJ1-4,CASSRGQGVLFF,TGTGCCAGCAGCCGCGGACAGGGAGTGCTGTTTTTT
.,TRBD2,TRBV11-2,TRBJ2-3,CASSLGVAGGFFFGVTQYF,TGTGCCAGCAGCTTAGGGGTAGCGGGGGGGTTTTTTTTTGGAGTTACGCAGTATTTT
.,.,TRBV3-1,TRBJ2-7,CASSQDVTVYGQYF,TGTGCCAGCAGCCAAGATGTGACAGTCTACGGGCAGTACTTC
.,.,TRBV7-9,TRBJ2-7,CASSLGQGQIDEQYF,TGTGCCAGCAGCTTAGGTCAGGGTCAGATCGACGAGCAGTACTTC
many,.,TRBV7-3,TRBJ2-2,CASSQVAGELFF,TGTGCCAGCAGCCAGGTAGCCGGGGAGCTGTTTTTT
many,.,TRBV5-6,TRBJ1-5,CASSLAGGHDQPQHF,TGTGCCAGCAGCTTGGCCGGGGGGCACGATCAGCCCCAGCATTTT
many,.,TRBV3-1,TRBJ1-2,CASSLTTDRYGYTF,TGTGCCAGCAGCCTAACGACAGACCGCTATGGCTACACCTTC
.,.,TRBV7-6,TRBJ2-7,CASSYGGDGEQYF,TGTGCCAGCAGCTACGGAGGGGACGGCGAGCAGTACTTC
many,.,TRBV5-1,TRBJ2-7,CASRYGDFGSYEQYF,TGCGCCAGCAGGTATGGGGACTTTGGCTCCTACGAGCAGTACTTC
many,TRBD1,TRBV7-8,TRBJ2-7,CASSLNRGEVYEQYF,TGTGCCAGCAGCTTGAACAGGGGAGAGGTCTACGAGCAGTACTTC
.,TRBD2,TRBV7-2,TRBJ2-3,CASSGSGGGTDTQYF,TGCGCCAGCAGCGGGAGCGGGGGGGGCACAGATACGCAGTATTTT
many,.,TRBV6-1,TRBJ2-5,CASSEGLETQYF,TGTGCCAGCAGTGAAGGGCTAGAGACCCAGTACTTC
.,.,TRBV13,TRBJ1-1,CVSSAQSTEAFF,TGTGTCAGCAGCGCTCAGAGCACTGAAGCTTTCTTT
few,TRBD2,TRBV7-2,TRBJ2-7,CASSLVGGVTYEQYF,TGTGCCAGCAGCTTAGTCGGGGGGGTTACCTACGAGCAGTACTTC
.,.,TRBV5-6,TRBJ1-6,CASSPGDYQGFNSPLHF,TGTGCCAGCAGCCCAGGGGACTATCAGGGTTTTAATTCACCCCTCCACTTT
.,TRBD2,TRBV5-5,TRBJ2-5,CASTKSPGPSGGAETQYF,TGTGCCAGCACTAAAAGCCCCGGCCCGAGCGGGGGGGCCGAGACCCAGTACTTC
few,TRBD2,TRBV4-1,TRBJ2-7,CASSQETAGGYYEQYF,TGCGCCAGCAGCCAAGAGACGGCGGGGGGCTACTACGAGCAGTACTTC
.,.,TRBV9,TRBJ2-7,CASSVGSSSYEQYF,TGTGCCAGCAGCGTAGGATCGAGCTCCTACGAGCAGTACTTC
many,.,TRBV20-1,TRBJ1-1,CSAKGGGVTEAFF,TGCAGTGCTAAGGGGGGAGGGGTCACTGAAGCTTTCTTT
few,.,TRBV29-1,TRBJ1-1,CSVETGNTEAFF,TGCAGCGTTGAAACAGGGAACACTGAAGCTTTCTTT
many,.,TRBV5-8,TRBJ1-2,CASSLEQGHYGYTF,TGTGCCAGCAGCTTGGAACAGGGTCACTATGGCTACACCTTC
.,TRBD1,TRBV2,TRBJ1-1,CASISLGQGNTEAFF,TGTGCCAGCATATCCCTGGGACAGGGGAACACTGAAGCTTTCTTT